These 20 T cell receptor beta chains were sequenced from one sample in a study of shared clonotypes between healthy human individuals. The method was immunoSEQ multiplex PCR; TCRdb's version includes in-frame clones alone and lacks a portion of them. The sample has some 500,000 clones, 70% to 80% seen once; the top ten hold around 12%. The sample comprised PBMCs. The receptors were gathered from a woman aged 40 to 50 in good health. Some clones in this sample may be carry-over from other donors' samples.

The V and J genes are TRBV7-9 and TRBJ2-1, with unresolved D. CDR3 length equals 14 residues. Germline V lookup: CDR1 SEHNR, CDR2 FQNEAQ (reference sequence). V gave up 5 bases and J gave up 3 bases, with 11 bases separating them. The CDR3 spells CASSQDGYYNEQFF. The CDR3 DNA sequence: TGTGCCAGCAGCCAAGACGGCTACTACAATGAGCAGTTCTTC.

A remark on this clone: A far larger clone is a single base away, which makes a read error likely. V is TRBV5-1 and J is TRBJ1-2, with D perhaps matching TRBD1 (5 bases). The V gene's germline CDR1 is SGHRS and CDR2 YFSETQ. V was pared by 1 base and J by 6 bases, with 10 bases between. CDR3 length equals 13 residues. The CDR3 protein is CASSLSGTDGYTF. CDR3 DNA: TGCGCCAGCAGCTTGTCGGGGACCGATGGCTACACCTTC.

The chain employs TRBV5-1 and TRBJ2-7; tentatively, D is TRBD1 (8 bases). The germline V gene has CDR1 SGHRS and CDR2 YFSETQ. The CDR3 sequence is 15 residues long. Between the trimmed V and J ends, which lost 4 bases and 2 bases, there was a span of 16 bases. The CDR3 region is CASSLRQGRAYEQYF. DNA for the CDR3: TGCGCCAGCAGCCTAAGACAGGGGAGGGCCTACGAGCAGTACTTC. The full variable domain, completed using reference TRBV5-1 and TRBJ2-7, is KAGVTQTPRYLIKTRGQQVTLSCSPISGHRSVSWYQQTPGQGLQFLFEYFSETQRNKGNFPGRFSGRQFSNSRSEMNVSTLELGDSALYLCASSLRQGRAYEQYFGPGTRLTVT.

The rearrangement joins TRBV5-1 to TRBJ2-4; TRBD1 matches 7 bases. The CDR3 has 14 amino acids. J was trimmed by 3 bases and V by 0 bases; bases with no gene match: 0. The V gene's germline CDR1 is SGHRS and CDR2 YFSETQ. This chain's CDR3 is CASSLDRGKNIQYF. The CDR3 DNA is TGCGCCAGCAGCTTGGACAGGGGCAAAAACATTCAGTACTTC.

This clone was detected ten times or more. The rearrangement uses TRBV30 and TRBJ2-6; D is possibly TRBD1 (6 bases). Germline V gene lookup returns CDR1 GTSNPN and CDR2 SVGIG (reference sequence). The CDR3 length is 16 residues. V shed 2 bases and J shed 0 bases, with 11 bases lying between them. This chain's CDR3 is CAWSSTGFSGANVLTF. As DNA, the CDR3 is TGTGCCTGGAGTTCGACAGGCTTCTCTGGGGCCAACGTCCTGACTTTC.

CDR3 residues: CASSLGTYNEQFF. The CDR3 DNA reads TGTGCCAGCAGCTTGGGCACCTACAATGAGCAGTTCTTC. The V call is TRBV5-6, the J call TRBJ2-1, with D uncertain. V was clipped by 0 bases and J by 2 bases, with 3 bases between them. The CDR3 covers 13 residues. Germline V gene lookup returns CDR1 SGHDT and CDR2 YYEEEE.

This clone was observed at least ten times. In the same sample, other DNA sequences code for this CDR3. This chain connects TRBV7-2 to TRBJ1-2; 7 nucleotides agree with TRBD1. The germline CDR1 and CDR2 sequences are SGHTA and FQGNSA. With V trimmed by 1 base and J by 14 bases, 7 bases remained unmatched. This CDR3 contains 12 residues. The CDR3 coding sequence is TGTGCCAGCAGCTTAGATGGGGCAGGGGGGACCTTC. Its protein product is CASSLDGAGGTF.

This sequence joins TRBV5-4 and TRBJ2-5; D is undetermined. CDR3 length: 13 amino acids. Germline V CDR1 and CDR2: SGHNT, YYREEE (reference sequence). Deletions cut 4 bases from V and 5 bases from J, with 12 bases between. This chain's CDR3 is CASSTGGWETQYF. The CDR3 nucleotides read TGTGCCAGCAGCACGGGTGGCTGGGAGACCCAGTACTTC.

This sequence joins TRBV19 and TRBJ2-1, with 8 bases matching TRBD2. The CDR3 sequence is 14 residues long. Germline V gives CDR1 LNHDA, CDR2 SQIVND (reference sequence). CDR3 residues: CATNAGGFYNEQFF. CDR3 sequence (DNA): TGTGCGACTAACGCGGGGGGCTTCTACAATGAGCAGTTCTTC.

J is TRBJ2-6 and V is TRBV21-1; the D segment call TRBD1 is taken from the table without a DNA check. TRBV21-1 is noted as a pseudogene. The length of the CDR3 is 18 residues. CDR3 bases: TGTGCCAGCAGCCCTCGGGACACCGCATTTTTATGGGCCAACGTCCTGACTTTC. Protein product: CASSPRDTAFLWANVLTF.

This chain joins TRBV18 and TRBJ2-5, with a possible D match to TRBD2 (6 bases). Trimming removed 4 bases at V and 0 bases at J, with 6 bases between. This CDR3 is built from 13 residues. CDR1 is KGHSH and CDR2 is LQKENI in the germline V gene. In nucleotides, the CDR3 is TGTGCCAGCTCACGGGGGGACCAAGAGACCCAGTACTTC. It encodes CASSRGDQETQYF.

V usage is TRBV4-2 and J usage is TRBJ1-5; possible D gene TRBD1, 5 bases. CDR1 is LGHNA, CDR2 YNFKEQ, per germline. Trimming removed 2 bases at V and 6 bases at J, with 8 bases between. The CDR3 runs to 13 residues. The CDR3 loop is CASSQLRGQPQHF. The DNA for the CDR3 is TGTGCCAGCAGCCAATTGAGGGGTCAGCCCCAGCATTTT.

This clone was counted ten times or more. J is TRBJ2-5 and V is TRBV7-2; D perhaps matches TRBD1 (6 bases). The germline gives CDR1 SGHTA, CDR2 FQGNSA. The CDR3 sequence is 14 residues long. V lost 1 base, J lost 10 bases, and 16 bases lay in between. The CDR3 reads CASSLGRTESGQYF. The CDR3 DNA follows: TGTGCCAGCAGCTTAGGCCGGACAGAATCGGGCCAGTACTTC.

The chain employs TRBV5-1 and TRBJ1-4, with 9 bases lining up with TRBD1. Trimming cost V 5 bases and J 8 bases; bases outside gene matches: 7. The CDR3 is 14 residues long. Germline CDR1 is SGHRS and CDR2 is YFSETQ. The CDR3 nucleotides read TGCGCCAGCAGAACCGGGACAGGGTCGGAAAAACTGTTTTTT. It is translated as CASRTGTGSEKLFF.

In regard to this clone: One end of the junction fails to match germline, which may point to a read error. V gene TRBV6-6 combines with J gene TRBJ2-1, with 7 bases aligning to TRBD2. This CDR3 comprises 13 residues. CDR1 and CDR2 (germline): MNHNY, SVGAGI (reference sequence). CDR3 coding DNA: TGTGCCAGCAGAGGGAGCGGGGTTTCAGGAGACGTCTTC. Amino acid sequence: CASRGSGVSGDVF.

The chain links TRBV7-9 to TRBJ1-5; the match to TRBD1 covers 7 bases. The germline V gene has CDR1 SEHNR and CDR2 FQNEAQ (reference sequence). The CDR3 loop spans 13 amino acids. Trimming at V came to 5 bases and at J to 4 bases, leaving 2 bases not matched to a gene. CDR3 nucleotides: TGTGCCAGCAGCCAGACAGGGAATCAGCCCCAGCATTTT. Amino acids: CASSQTGNQPQHF.

V gene TRBV28 combines with J gene TRBJ2-5; 7 bases match TRBD1. The DNA end favors TRBJ2-7, so the J call may be wrong. This CDR3 is built from 14 residues. The V gene's germline CDR1 is MDHEN and CDR2 SYDVKM. The CDR3 sequence: CASSLIGGPYEQYF. In DNA, the CDR3 is TGTGCCAGCAGTTTAATAGGGGGCCCCTACGAGCAGTACTTC.

The rearrangement links TRBV29-1 to TRBJ2-1; D remains unclear. V gave up 2 bases and J gave up 5 bases, with 16 bases separating them. The CDR3 is 15 amino acids. The germline V gene encodes CDR1 SQVTM and CDR2 ANQGSEA. This chain's CDR3 is CSVEPFGQKDNEQFF. CDR3 DNA sequence: TGCAGCGTTGAACCGTTTGGGCAGAAGGACAATGAGCAGTTCTTC.

With regard to this clone: The sample carries other DNA sequences with the same CDR3. The chain combines TRBV27 with TRBJ2-5; possible D gene TRBD1, 6 bases. CDR3 size: 13 residues. The V and J ends lost 5 bases and 5 bases respectively, with 12 bases between them. Per germline, CDR1 MNHEY and CDR2 SMNVEV (reference sequence). The CDR3 here is CASSHRVGETQYF. The CDR3 region has the DNA TGTGCCAGCAGTCACAGGGTTGGGGAGACCCAGTACTTC.

DNA of the CDR3: TGTGCCAGCAGTCCCCCCCTGGGGACAGGGGGCGGGGAGCAGTACTTC. Amino acids: CASSPPLGTGGGEQYF. V usage is TRBV28 and J usage is TRBJ2-7; 12 bases map to TRBD1. V shed 5 bases and J 7 bases; nucleotides not matched to a gene: 12. Germline V gene sequence: CDR1 MDHEN, CDR2 SYDVKM. This CDR3 region has 16 residues.